The source of this T cell receptor beta chain is a study of vaccination and CD4 T cells after COVID-19. This clonotype was seen a few times. Its matching antigen is unknown. The germline V gene has CDR1 MNHNS and CDR2 SASEGT. V shed 8 bases and J shed 9 bases, with 23 bases lying between them. The CDR3 loop spans 15 amino acids. The treatment was: approximately 9-day PBMC culture with coronavirus spike peptide pools or control peptides (ViraFEST assay). Whole-study findings and limits: A relatively small number of convalescent patients were studied, and no early post-infection timepoints were included.

The Oncomine TCR Beta short-read assay was applied to DNA of cultured CD4+ T cells. TCRdb passed the PCR reads through MiXCR, listing each CDR3 protein once. This sample has approximately 9,700 distinct CDR3 sequences, with 30% found just once. Sequencing was performed on CD4+ T cells from blood, cultured in vitro, taken after SARS-CoV-2 vaccination. The chain couples TRBV6-1 to TRBJ1-5; D remains ambiguous. This TCR derives from a human donor who had recovered from COVID-19. This CDR3 is CASLVNVVSRGPQHF. In DNA, the CDR3 is TGTGCCAGCCTAGTGAATGTAGTCAGCCGGGGGCCCCAGCATTTT.